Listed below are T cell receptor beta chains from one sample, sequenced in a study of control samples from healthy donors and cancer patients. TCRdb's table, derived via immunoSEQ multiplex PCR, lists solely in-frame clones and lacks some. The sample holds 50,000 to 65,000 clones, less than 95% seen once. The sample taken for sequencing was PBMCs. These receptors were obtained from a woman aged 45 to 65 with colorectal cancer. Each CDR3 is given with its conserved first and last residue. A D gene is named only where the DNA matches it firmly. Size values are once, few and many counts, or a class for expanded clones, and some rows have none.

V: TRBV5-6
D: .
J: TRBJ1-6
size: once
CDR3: CASSRTVITYNSPLHF
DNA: TGTGCCAGCAGCCGGACTGTCATCACCTATAATTCACCCCTCCACTTT

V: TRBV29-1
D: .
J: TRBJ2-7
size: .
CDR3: CSVLPTASYEQYF
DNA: TGCAGCGTTTTACCGACAGCCTCCTACGAGCAGTACTTC

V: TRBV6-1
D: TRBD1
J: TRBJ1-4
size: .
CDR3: CASATGVGEKLFF
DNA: TGTGCCTCCGCAACAGGGGTCGGAGAAAAACTGTTTTTT

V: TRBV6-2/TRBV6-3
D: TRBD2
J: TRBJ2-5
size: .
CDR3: CASSYPSGRSGGVQETQYF
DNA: TGTGCCAGCAGTTACCCCTCGGGTAGGAGCGGGGGGGTGCAAGAGACCCAGTACTTC

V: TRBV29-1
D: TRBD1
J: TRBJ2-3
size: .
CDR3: CSVEKGQSTDTQYF
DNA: TGCAGCGTTGAAAAGGGACAGTCGACAGATACGCAGTATTTT

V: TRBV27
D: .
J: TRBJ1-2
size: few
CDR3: CASSLLGGRGYTF
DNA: TGTGCCAGCAGTTTACTCGGGGGCCGGGGCTACACCTTC

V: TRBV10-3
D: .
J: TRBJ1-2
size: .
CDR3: CAISGAGVTNYGYTF
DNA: TGTGCCATCAGTGGGGCAGGGGTGACCAACTATGGCTACACCTTC

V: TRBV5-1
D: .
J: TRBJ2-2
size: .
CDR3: CASSQQGYTGELFF
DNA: TGCGCCAGCAGCCAGCAGGGTTACACCGGGGAGCTGTTTTTT

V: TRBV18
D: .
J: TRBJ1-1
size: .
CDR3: CASSKGSDTEAFF
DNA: TGTGCCAGCTCAAAGGGGTCTGACACTGAAGCTTTCTTT

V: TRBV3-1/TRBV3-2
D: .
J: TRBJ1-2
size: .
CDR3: CASSLGDYGYTF
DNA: TGTGCCAGCAGCCTAGGGGACTATGGCTACACCTTC

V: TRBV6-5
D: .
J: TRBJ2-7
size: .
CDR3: CASSYGQFGSYEQYF
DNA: TGTGCCAGCAGTTATGGACAGTTTGGCTCCTACGAGCAGTACTTC

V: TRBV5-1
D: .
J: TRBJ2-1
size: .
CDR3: CASSSPTGGRDNEQFF
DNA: TGCGCCAGCAGCTCGCCGACGGGGGGCCGGGACAATGAGCAGTTCTTC

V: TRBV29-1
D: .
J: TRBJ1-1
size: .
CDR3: CSVVEGGNTEAFF
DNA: TGCAGCGTTGTGGAGGGGGGGAACACTGAAGCTTTCTTT

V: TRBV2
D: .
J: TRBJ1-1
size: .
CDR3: CASSRSDTEAFF
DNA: TGTGCCAGCAGCAGGTCGGACACTGAAGCTTTCTTT

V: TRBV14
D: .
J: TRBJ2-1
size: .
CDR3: CASSQDRSSYNEQFF
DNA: TGTGCCAGCAGCCAAGACCGGAGTTCCTACAATGAGCAGTTCTTC

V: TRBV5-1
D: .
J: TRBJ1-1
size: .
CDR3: CASSLLSIENTEAFF
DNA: TGCGCCAGCAGCTTGCTAAGTATAGAGAACACTGAAGCTTTCTTT

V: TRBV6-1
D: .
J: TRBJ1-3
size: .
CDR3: CASSDPRGSSGNTIYF
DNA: TGTGCCAGCAGTGACCCCCGAGGATCCTCTGGAAACACCATATATTTT

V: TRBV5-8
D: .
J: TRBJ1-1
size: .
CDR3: CASSPEGQGTRRQAFF
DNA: TGTGCCAGCAGCCCGGAGGGCCAGGGGACAAGGCGCCAAGCTTTCTTT

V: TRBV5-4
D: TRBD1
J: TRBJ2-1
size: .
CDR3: CASSGRDRADNEQFF
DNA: TGTGCCAGCAGCGGCCGGGACAGGGCGGACAATGAGCAGTTCTTC

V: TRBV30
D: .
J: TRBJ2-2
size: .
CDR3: CAWMLGRNTGELFF
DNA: TGTGCCTGGATGTTGGGCAGAAACACCGGGGAGCTGTTTTTT

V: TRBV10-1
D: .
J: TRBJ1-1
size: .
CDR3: CASSEGEVEEAFF
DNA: TGCGCCAGCAGCGAAGGAGAAGTAGAAGAAGCTTTCTTT

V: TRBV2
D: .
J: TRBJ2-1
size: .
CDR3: CASRASDLAIEQFF
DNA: TGTGCCAGCAGAGCCTCAGACCTAGCGATTGAGCAGTTCTTC

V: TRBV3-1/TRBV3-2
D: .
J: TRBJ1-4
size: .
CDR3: CASSQERGAQEEKLFF
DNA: TGTGCCAGCAGCCAAGAAAGAGGGGCGCAGGAAGAAAAACTGTTTTTT

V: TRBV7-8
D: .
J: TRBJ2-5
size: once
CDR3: CASSKGWGSSKTQYF
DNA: TGTGCCAGCAGCAAAGGGTGGGGTAGTTCAAAGACCCAGTACTTC

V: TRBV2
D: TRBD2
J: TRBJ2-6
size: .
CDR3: CASSERGLASGANVLTF
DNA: TGTGCCAGCAGTGAAAGGGGACTAGCGTCCGGGGCCAACGTCCTGACTTTC

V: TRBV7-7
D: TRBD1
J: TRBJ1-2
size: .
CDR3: CASSAPPRQGANGYTF
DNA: TGTGCTAGCAGCGCCCCCCCACGACAGGGGGCGAACGGCTACACCTTC

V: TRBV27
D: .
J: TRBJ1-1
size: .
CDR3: CASSQQGNTEAFF
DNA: TGTGCCAGCAGTCAGCAGGGGAACACTGAAGCTTTCTTT

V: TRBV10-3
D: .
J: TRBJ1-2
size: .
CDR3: CAIRNKTALNYGYTF
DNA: TGTGCCATCAGAAATAAAACAGCTCTTAACTATGGCTACACCTTC

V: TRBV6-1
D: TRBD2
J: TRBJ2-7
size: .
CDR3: CASSDSTSGGAYEQYF
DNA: TGTGCCAGCAGTGATTCCACTAGCGGGGGGGCCTACGAGCAGTACTTC

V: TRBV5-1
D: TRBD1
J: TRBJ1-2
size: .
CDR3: CASSLSSQGHYGYTF
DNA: TGCGCCAGCAGCTTGTCGTCACAGGGGCACTATGGCTACACCTTC

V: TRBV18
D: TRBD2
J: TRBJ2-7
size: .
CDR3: CASSPPNSGPYEQYF
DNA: TGTGCCAGCTCACCACCGAATAGCGGGCCCTACGAGCAGTACTTC

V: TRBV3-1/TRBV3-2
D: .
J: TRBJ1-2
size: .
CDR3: CASSQDTGTGGYTF
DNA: TGTGCCAGCAGCCAAGACACAGGGACGGGGGGCTACACCTTC

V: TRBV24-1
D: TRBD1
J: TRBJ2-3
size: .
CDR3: CATSEMTGSGTDTQYF
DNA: TGTGCCACCAGTGAAATGACAGGGAGTGGCACAGATACGCAGTATTTT

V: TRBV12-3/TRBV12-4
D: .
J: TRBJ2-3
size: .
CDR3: CASSLSGKDTQYF
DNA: TGTGCCAGCAGTTTGTCAGGGAAAGATACGCAGTATTTT

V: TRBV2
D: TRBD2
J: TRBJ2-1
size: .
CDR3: CASNPLAGSGNEQFF
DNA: TGTGCCAGCAATCCACTAGCGGGGTCGGGGAATGAGCAGTTCTTC

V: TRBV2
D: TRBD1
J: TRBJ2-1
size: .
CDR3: CASSSRTGLGNEQFF
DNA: TGTGCCAGCAGTTCTAGGACAGGGCTGGGCAATGAGCAGTTCTTC

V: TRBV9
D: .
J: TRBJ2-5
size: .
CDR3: CASSFIGTSQETQYF
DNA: TGTGCCAGCAGCTTTATCGGGACTTCCCAAGAGACCCAGTACTTC

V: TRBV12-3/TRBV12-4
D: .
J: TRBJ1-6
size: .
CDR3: CASSPAVNSPLHF
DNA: TGTGCCAGCAGCCCGGCGGTAAATTCACCCCTCCACTTT

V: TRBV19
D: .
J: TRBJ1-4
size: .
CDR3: CASSPAIHEKLFF
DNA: TGTGCCAGTAGCCCCGCCATCCATGAAAAACTGTTTTTT

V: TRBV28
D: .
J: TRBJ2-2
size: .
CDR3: CASSLSGAGELFF
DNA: TGTGCCAGCAGTTTATCAGGGGCCGGGGAGCTGTTTTTT

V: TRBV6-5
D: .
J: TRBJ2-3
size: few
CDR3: CASTGYGGSTDTQYF
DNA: TGTGCCAGCACTGGATACGGGGGAAGCACAGATACGCAGTATTTT

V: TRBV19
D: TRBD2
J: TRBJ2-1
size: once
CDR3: CASSILLLAGGFNEQFF
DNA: TGTGCCAGTAGTATCCTTCTACTAGCGGGTGGATTCAATGAGCAGTTCTTC

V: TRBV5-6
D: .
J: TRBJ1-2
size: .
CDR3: CASRPGPLNYGYTF
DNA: TGTGCCAGCAGACCGGGACCACTTAACTATGGCTACACCTTC

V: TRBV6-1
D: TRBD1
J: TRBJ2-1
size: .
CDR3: CASSDGTGASYNEQFF
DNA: TGTGCCAGCAGTGATGGTACAGGGGCATCCTACAATGAGCAGTTCTTC

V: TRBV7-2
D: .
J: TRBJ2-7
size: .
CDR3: CASSFSSSYEQYF
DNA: TGTGCCAGCAGCTTTAGCTCCTCCTACGAGCAGTACTTC

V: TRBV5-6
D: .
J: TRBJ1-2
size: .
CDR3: CASSQGVDGYTF
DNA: TGTGCCAGCAGTCAAGGGGTGGATGGCTACACCTTC

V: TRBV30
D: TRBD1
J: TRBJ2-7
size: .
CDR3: CAWSVRWVPGQFNEQYF
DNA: TGTGCCTGGAGTGTACGGTGGGTCCCGGGACAGTTCAACGAGCAGTACTTC

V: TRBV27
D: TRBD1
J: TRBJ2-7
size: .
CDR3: CASSLDRAMGEQYF
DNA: TGTGCCAGCAGTTTGGACAGGGCGATGGGGGAGCAGTACTTC

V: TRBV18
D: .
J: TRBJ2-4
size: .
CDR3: CASSPEVAKNIQYF
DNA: TGTGCCAGCTCACCAGAGGTGGCCAAAAACATTCAGTACTTC

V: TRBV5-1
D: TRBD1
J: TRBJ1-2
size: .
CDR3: CASSPGTGDGYGYTF
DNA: TGCGCCAGCAGCCCGGGGACAGGGGATGGCTATGGCTACACCTTC

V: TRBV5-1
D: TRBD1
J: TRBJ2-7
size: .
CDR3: CASSTGQAFFMSSYEQYF
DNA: TGCGCCAGCAGCACCGGACAGGCCTTTTTTATGAGCTCCTACGAGCAGTACTTC

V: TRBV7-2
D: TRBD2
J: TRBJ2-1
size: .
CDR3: CASSLGVGGRYNEQFF
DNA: TGTGCCAGCAGCTTAGGTGTGGGCGGGAGGTACAATGAGCAGTTCTTC

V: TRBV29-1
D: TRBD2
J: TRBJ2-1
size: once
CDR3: CSGGQGLVAVGEQFF
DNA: TGCAGCGGAGGCCAGGGACTAGTGGCCGTAGGGGAGCAGTTCTTC

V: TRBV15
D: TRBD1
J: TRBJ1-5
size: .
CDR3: CATSRGQGAGQPQHF
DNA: TGTGCCACCAGCAGAGGACAGGGGGCGGGTCAGCCCCAGCATTTT

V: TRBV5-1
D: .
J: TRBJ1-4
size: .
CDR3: CATVGTHNEKLFF
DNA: TGCGCCACGGTCGGGACACATAATGAAAAACTGTTTTTT

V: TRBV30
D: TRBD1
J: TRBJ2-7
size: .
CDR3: CAWRGRDRGYEQYF
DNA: TGTGCCTGGAGGGGCCGGGACAGGGGTTACGAGCAGTACTTC

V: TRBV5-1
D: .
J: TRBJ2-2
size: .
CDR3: CASSLASNANTGELFF
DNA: TGCGCCAGCAGCTTGGCCTCAAACGCGAACACCGGGGAGCTGTTTTTT

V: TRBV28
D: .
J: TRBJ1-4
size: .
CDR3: CASSSGTVGEKLFF
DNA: TGTGCCAGCAGTTCCGGGACGGTGGGTGAAAAACTGTTTTTT

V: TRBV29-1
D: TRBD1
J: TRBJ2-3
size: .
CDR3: CSVETGAGTDTQYF
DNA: TGCAGCGTTGAGACAGGGGCTGGGACAGATACGCAGTATTTT

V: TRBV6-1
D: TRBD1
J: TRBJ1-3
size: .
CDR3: CASSDGQGDSGNTIYF
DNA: TGTGCCAGCAGTGATGGACAGGGGGACTCTGGAAACACCATATATTTT